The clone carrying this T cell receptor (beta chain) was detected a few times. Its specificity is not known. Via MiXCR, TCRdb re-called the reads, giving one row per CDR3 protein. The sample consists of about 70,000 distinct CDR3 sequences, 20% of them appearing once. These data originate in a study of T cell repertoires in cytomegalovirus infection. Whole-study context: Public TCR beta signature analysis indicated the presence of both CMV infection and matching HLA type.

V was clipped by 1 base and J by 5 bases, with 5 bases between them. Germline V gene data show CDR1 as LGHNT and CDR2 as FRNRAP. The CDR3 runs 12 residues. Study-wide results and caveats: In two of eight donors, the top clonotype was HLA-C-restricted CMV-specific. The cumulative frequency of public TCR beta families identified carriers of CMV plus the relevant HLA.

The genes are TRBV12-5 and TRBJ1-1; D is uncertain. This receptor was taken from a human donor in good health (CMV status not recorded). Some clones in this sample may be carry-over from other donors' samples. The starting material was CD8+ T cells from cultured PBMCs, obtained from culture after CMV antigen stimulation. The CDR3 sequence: CASGLGGTEAFF. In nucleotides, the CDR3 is TGTGCTAGTGGTTTGGGGGGAACTGAAGCTTTCTTT.